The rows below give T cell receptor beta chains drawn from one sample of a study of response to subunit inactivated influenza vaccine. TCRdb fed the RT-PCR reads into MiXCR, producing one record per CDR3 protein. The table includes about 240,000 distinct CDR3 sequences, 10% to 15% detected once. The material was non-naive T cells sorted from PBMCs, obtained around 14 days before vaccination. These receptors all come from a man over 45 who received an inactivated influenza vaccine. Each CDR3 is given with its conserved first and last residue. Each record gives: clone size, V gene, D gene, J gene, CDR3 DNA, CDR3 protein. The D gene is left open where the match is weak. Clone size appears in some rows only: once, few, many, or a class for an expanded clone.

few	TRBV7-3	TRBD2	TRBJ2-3	TGTGCCAGCAGTCCCACGGGGGGTTACACAGATACGCAGTATTTT	CASSPTGGYTDTQYF
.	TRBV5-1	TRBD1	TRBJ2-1	TGCGCCAGCAGCTCGTCGTTGGACAGGGGCTCTGCATACAATGAGCAGTTCTTC	CASSSSLDRGSAYNEQFF
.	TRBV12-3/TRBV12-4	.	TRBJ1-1	TGTGCCAGCAGTTTATCGGCCAGGAACACTGAAGCTTTCTTT	CASSLSARNTEAFF
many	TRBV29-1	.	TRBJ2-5	TGCAGCGTAAGACAGCAAGAGACCCAGTACTTC	CSVRQQETQYF
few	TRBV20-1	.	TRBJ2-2	TGCAGTGCTAGACAGCGGAACACCGGGGAGCTGTTTTTT	CSARQRNTGELFF
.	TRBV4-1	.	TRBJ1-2	TGCGCCAGCAGCCAAGGCAGGCGGACGGGCTACACCTTC	CASSQGRRTGYTF
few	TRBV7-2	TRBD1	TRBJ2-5	TGTGCCAGCAGCCCGGGACAGTCCCAAGAGACCCAGTACTTC	CASSPGQSQETQYF
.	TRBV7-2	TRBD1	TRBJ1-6	TGTGCCAGCAGCTCGGGGGGGACAGGAAATAATTCACCCCTCCACTTT	CASSSGGTGNNSPLHF
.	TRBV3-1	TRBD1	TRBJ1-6	TGTGCCAGCAGCCCTCGCCGAACCGGGACAGTAAATTCACCCCTCCACTTT	CASSPRRTGTVNSPLHF
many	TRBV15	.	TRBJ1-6	TGTGCCACCAGCAGAGGTGGAGGGACACAAAATTCACCCCTCCACTTT	CATSRGGGTQNSPLHF
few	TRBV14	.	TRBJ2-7	TGTGCCAGCAGCCAAGATCGACGACGTCTAGACGCACGATACGAGCAGTACTTC	CASSQDRRRLDARYEQYF
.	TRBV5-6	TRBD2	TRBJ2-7	TGTGCCAGCAGCCCAGCGGGAGGGATACACTACGAGCAGTACTTC	CASSPAGGIHYEQYF
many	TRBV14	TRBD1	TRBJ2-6	TGTGCCAGCAGCCACTGGGACAGGGGGCTGGCTGGGGCCAACGTCCTGACTTTC	CASSHWDRGLAGANVLTF
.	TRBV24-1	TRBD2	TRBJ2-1	TGTGCCACCAGTGACCGGACTAGGGTCAATGAGCAGTTCTTC	CATSDRTRVNEQFF
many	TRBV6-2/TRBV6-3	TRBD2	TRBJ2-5	TGTGCCAGCAGTTGGACTAGCGGGCAGACCCAGTACTTC	CASSWTSGQTQYF
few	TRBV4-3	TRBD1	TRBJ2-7	TGCGCCAGCAGCCAAGAAGGCAGGGGGCTCTACGAGCAGTACTTC	CASSQEGRGLYEQYF
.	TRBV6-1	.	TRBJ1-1	TGTGCCAGCAGTGAAGGGGTAAAGGGTCTTGCCCGTGCGAACACTGAAGCTTTCTTT	CASSEGVKGLARANTEAFF
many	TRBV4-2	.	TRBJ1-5	TGTGCCAGCAGCCAAGATGCGGGTGGCAATCAGCCCCAGCATTTT	CASSQDAGGNQPQHF
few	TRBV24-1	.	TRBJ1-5	TGTGCCACCAGTGACCCGGGTCAGCCCCAGCATTTT	CATSDPGQPQHF
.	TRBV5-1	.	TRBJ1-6	TGCGCCAGCAGCTTGGGGGGGGTTGGAAATTCACCCCTCCACTTT	CASSLGGVGNSPLHF
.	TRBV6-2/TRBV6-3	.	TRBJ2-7	TGTGCCACACAATTCGTTGCGGGGTTCAACTACGAGCAGTACTTC	CATQFVAGFNYEQYF
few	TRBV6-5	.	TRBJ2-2	TGTGCCAGCAGTTACTCGGGACCGCCCAGCCCTTGGGAGCTGTTTTTT	CASSYSGPPSPWELFF
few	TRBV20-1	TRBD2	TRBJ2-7	TGCAGTGCTTACCGGACTAGCGACTACGAGCAGTACTTC	CSAYRTSDYEQYF
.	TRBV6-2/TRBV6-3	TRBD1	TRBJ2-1	TGTGCCAGCAGTTACTCGGGGACAGGGTGGAATGAGCAGTTCTTC	CASSYSGTGWNEQFF
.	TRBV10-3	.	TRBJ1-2	TGTGCCATCAGTGAGGGACCGCTGTTAAACGGAGTTGGCTACACCTTC	CAISEGPLLNGVGYTF
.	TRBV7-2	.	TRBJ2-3	TGTGCCAGCAGCCGACAGGTCTCTAGCACAGATACGCAGTATTTT	CASSRQVSSTDTQYF
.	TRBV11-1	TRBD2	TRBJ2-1	TGTGCCAGCAGCTCTCAGGGACTAGCGGGGAGGTCCTACAATGAGCAGTTCTTC	CASSSQGLAGRSYNEQFF
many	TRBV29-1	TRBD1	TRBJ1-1	TGCAGCGTCCACAGGGGGCCAGGGCAATGGAACACTGAAGCTTTCTTT	CSVHRGPGQWNTEAFF
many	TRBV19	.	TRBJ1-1	TGTGCCAGTACTTGGAGGGTGGACACTGAAGCTTTCTTT	CASTWRVDTEAFF
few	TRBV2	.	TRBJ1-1	TGTGCCAGCAGTGATGAGATCAACACTGAAGCTTTCTTT	CASSDEINTEAFF
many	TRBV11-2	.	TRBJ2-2	TGTGCCAGCAGCTTAGAGGGGATTGGTACCGGGGAGCTGTTTTTT	CASSLEGIGTGELFF
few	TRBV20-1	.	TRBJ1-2	TGCAGTGCTATTAGGTGGGAGCAAGGCTATGGCTACACCTTC	CSAIRWEQGYGYTF
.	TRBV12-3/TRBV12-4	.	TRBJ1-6	TGTGCCAGCAGTTTATGGGGCCAGCATAATTCACCCCTCCACTTT	CASSLWGQHNSPLHF
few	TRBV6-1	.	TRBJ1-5	TGTGCCAGCAGTGGGGATGTCAAGCCCCAGCATTTT	CASSGDVKPQHF
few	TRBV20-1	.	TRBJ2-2	TGCAGTGCTAGCTGGGGGCTCGAGGACACCGGGGAGCTGTTTTTT	CSASWGLEDTGELFF
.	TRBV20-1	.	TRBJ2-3	TGCAGTGCTAGAACCGGGCCTCTAAATGGGGCAGATACGCAGTATTTT	CSARTGPLNGADTQYF
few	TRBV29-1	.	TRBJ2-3	TGCAGCGTTGAAACGCAGGCAGTAGATACGCAGTATTTT	CSVETQAVDTQYF
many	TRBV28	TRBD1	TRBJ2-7	TGTGCCAGCAGTTTACAGGGGGCCGAGCAGTACTTC	CASSLQGAEQYF
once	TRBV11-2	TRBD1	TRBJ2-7	TGTGCCAGCAGCCTTGGACAGGGGAGGAACTACGAGCAGTACTTC	CASSLGQGRNYEQYF
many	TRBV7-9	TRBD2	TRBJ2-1	TGTGCCAGCAAACCGGGACTAGAAGAATACGAGCAGTTCTTC	CASKPGLEEYEQFF
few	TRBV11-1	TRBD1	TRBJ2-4	TGTGCCAGCAGCCCCCGCGGACAGGGGGCTGGAAACATTCAGTACTTC	CASSPRGQGAGNIQYF
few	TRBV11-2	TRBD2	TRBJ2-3	TGTGCCAGCAGCTTCCGACTAGCTCAAGATACGCAGTATTTT	CASSFRLAQDTQYF
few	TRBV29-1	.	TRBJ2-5	TGCAGCGTTGCACCCCGGGGTCGAGAGACCCAGTACTTC	CSVAPRGRETQYF
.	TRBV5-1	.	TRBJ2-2	TGCGCCAGCAGCTTGGAATGGGGGAGCACCGGGGAGCTGTTTTTT	CASSLEWGSTGELFF
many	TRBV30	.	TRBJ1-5	TGTGCCTGGAGTGTAGGGACGACTAGCAATCAGCCCCAGCATTTT	CAWSVGTTSNQPQHF
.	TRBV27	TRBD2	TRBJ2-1	TGTGCCAGCAGGGGACTAGCGGGAAGCTTCTCCTACAATGAGCAGTTCTTC	CASRGLAGSFSYNEQFF
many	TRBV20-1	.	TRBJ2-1	TGCAGTGCTAGGGGAGTGGGATACAATGAGCAGTTCTTC	CSARGVGYNEQFF
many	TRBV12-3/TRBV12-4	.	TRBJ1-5	TGTGCCAGCAGTCCGTCGGGGAATCAGCCCCAGCATTTT	CASSPSGNQPQHF
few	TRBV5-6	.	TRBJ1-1	TGTGCCAGCAGCTTGGTTCGCCTGGGGACTGAAGCTTTCTTT	CASSLVRLGTEAFF
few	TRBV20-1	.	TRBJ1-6	TGCAGTGCTAGAGGGTGGAACAGCGCCAACTATTATAATTCACCCCTCCACTTT	CSARGWNSANYYNSPLHF
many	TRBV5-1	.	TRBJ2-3	TGCGCCAGCAGCTTGGCCAATAAGGGGGGCACAGATACGCAGTATTTT	CASSLANKGGTDTQYF
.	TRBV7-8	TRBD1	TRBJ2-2	TGTGCCAGCAGCTTATTTTCCTGGACAGGGGGTACGGGGGAGCTGTTTTTT	CASSLFSWTGGTGELFF
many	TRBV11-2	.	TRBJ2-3	TGTGCCAGCAGCCGTCAACGGAGGGGGGGAACAGATACGCAGTATTTT	CASSRQRRGGTDTQYF
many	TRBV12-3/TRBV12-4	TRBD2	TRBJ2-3	TGTGCCAGCAGTTTAGTGGTCCAGCGGGGAAGCAGGAATACGCAGTATTTT	CASSLVVQRGSRNTQYF
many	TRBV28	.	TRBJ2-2	TGTGCCAGCAGTTTGTCGGCCGGGAACACCGGGGAGCTGTTTTTT	CASSLSAGNTGELFF